What follows are 26 T cell receptor beta chains derived from one specimen sequenced in a study of cytomegalovirus exposure and HLA in healthy donors (dated by TCRdb to 2016 to 2017). Libraries came from the immunoSEQ multiplex PCR assay. The multiplex PCR relied on a mix of 60 forward primers for TCR Vbeta segments and 13 reverse primers for TCR Jbeta segments. The table was pulled from immuneACCESS by TCRdb, which kept in-frame rearrangements only. Such tables lose some clones; where checked, under half of the loss comes from unresolved V genes, and the rest has no known cause. The sample data list 200,000 or so clones, and 75% to 85% of these were observed just once. Approximately 0.8% of the sample lies in the top ten. Sequencing was performed on PBMCs. The receptors were sampled from a woman aged 18-29 years in good health and CMV-seronegative.

The genes are TRBV7-3 and TRBJ1-1; 7 bases fit TRBD1. V gave up 5 bases and J gave up 4 bases; unmatched junction bases: 4. Per germline, CDR1 SGHTA and CDR2 FQGTGA. This CDR3 comprises 13 residues. The CDR3 loop reads CASSQGQSTEAFF. For the CDR3, the DNA is TGTGCCAGCAGCCAGGGACAGTCCACTGAAGCTTTCTTT.

V gene TRBV15 combines with J gene TRBJ2-4, with TRBD1 as a possible D gene (6 bases). Per the germline V gene, CDR1 is LNHNV and CDR2 is YYDKDF (reference sequence). There are 18 residues in the CDR3. V was clipped by 1 base and J by 2 bases, with 18 bases between them. CDR3 in DNA: TGTGCCACCAGCAGAGTCTGGATGGGGGCCCAAACCAAAAACATTCAGTACTTC. It is translated as CATSRVWMGAQTKNIQYF.

The V gene is TRBV29-1, the J gene TRBJ2-5; a weak D match, TRBD2 (5 bases). The J call is doubtful: the DNA matches TRBJ2-7 better. This CDR3 contains 12 residues. In germline, CDR1 is SQVTM, CDR2 ANQGSEA. For the CDR3, the DNA is TGCAGCGTGCAACCGGGAACCTACGAGCAGTACTTC. Translated, it gives CSVQPGTYEQYF.

This chain joins TRBV11-3 and TRBJ2-7; D is perhaps TRBD2 (6 bases). Trimming took off 5 bases at V and 6 bases at J, with 8 bases between the two ends. Germline CDR1 reads SGHNT; CDR2 reads YENEEA. This CDR3 comprises 11 residues. Here the CDR3 reads CASSAGSEQYF. The CDR3 DNA reads TGTGCCAGCAGCGCCGGGAGCGAGCAGTACTTC. Complete variable domain (other parts from reference TRBV11-3 and TRBJ2-7): EAGVVQSPRYKIIEKKQPVAFWCNPISGHNTLYWYLQNLGQGPELLIRYENEEAVDDSQLPKDRFSAERLKGVDSTLKIQPAELGDSAVYLCASSAGSEQYFGPGTRLTVT.

This clone has more than one count but fewer than ten. V gene TRBV5-6 combines with J gene TRBJ1-1, with D perhaps TRBD1 (5 bases). Trimming took 2 bases from V and 0 from J, leaving 8 bases between them. This CDR3 is built from 14 residues. CDR1 is SGHDT, CDR2 YYEEEE, per germline. DNA of the CDR3: TGTGCCAGCAGCTTTGACAGCTTGAACACTGAAGCTTTCTTT. Residues: CASSFDSLNTEAFF. The whole variable domain, filled in from reference TRBV5-6 and TRBJ1-1, reads DAGVTQSPTHLIKTRGQQVTLRCSPKSGHDTVSWYQQALGQGPQFIFQYYEEEERQRGNFPDRFSGHQFPNYSSELNVNALLLGDSALYLCASSFDSLNTEAFFGQGTRLTVV.

The chain links TRBV19 to TRBJ2-1, with 14 bases fitting TRBD2. Germline lookup yields CDR1 LNHDA and CDR2 SQIVND (reference sequence). The CDR3 loop spans 14 amino acids. V trimming: 6 bases; J trimming: 8 bases; junction bases outside the gene matches: 3. CDR3 DNA: TGTGCCAGTAGGGGACTAGCGGGGGCCCATGAGCAGTTCTTC. Its protein is CASRGLAGAHEQFF. The entire variable domain, with the rest obtained from reference TRBV19 and TRBJ2-1, is as follows: DGGITQSPKYLFRKEGQNVTLSCEQNLNHDAMYWYRQDPGQGLRLIYYSQIVNDFQKGDIAEGYSVSREKKESFPLTVTSAQKNPTAFYLCASRGLAGAHEQFFGPGTRLTVL.

The CDR3: CASSGRRTGLNEKLFF. Written as DNA, the CDR3 is TGTGCCAGCAGTGGCCGAAGGACAGGCCTTAATGAAAAACTGTTTTTT. The J gene is TRBJ1-4, the V gene TRBV25-1, with 7 bases fitting TRBD1. CDR1 is MGHDK and CDR2 is SYGVNS in the germline V gene. V trimming: 4 bases; J trimming: 4 bases; junction bases outside the gene matches: 9. The CDR3 extends over 16 amino acids.

The chain combines TRBV15 with TRBJ2-5, with a tentative D call TRBD2 (5 bases). The CDR3 spans 15 residues. CDR1 LNHNV and CDR2 YYDKDF come from the germline V gene (reference sequence). Trimming left V 5 bases short and J 4 bases short, with 17 bases between. The CDR3 bases are TGTGCCACCAGCGACCCGGGCCTAGCAGTAGAGACCCAGTACTTC. The encoded protein is CATSDPGLAVETQYF.

The CDR3 protein is CASRPTVATYEQYF. The DNA for the CDR3 is TGTGCCAGTAGACCGACAGTGGCTACCTACGAGCAGTACTTC. This chain joins TRBV19 and TRBJ2-7, with D possibly TRBD1 on 5 matching bases. CDR3 size: 14 residues. The V end was cut by 6 bases, the J end by 2 bases, with 14 bases between. Germline CDR1 reads LNHDA; CDR2 reads SQIVND (reference sequence).

The chain combines TRBV20-1 with TRBJ2-2; D ambiguous. The length of the CDR3 is 11 residues. Germline lookup yields CDR1 DFQATT and CDR2 SNEGSKA (reference sequence). The chain's CDR3 is CSALYTGELFF. The CDR3 DNA sequence: TGCAGCGCGCTTTACACCGGGGAGCTGTTTTTT.

The chain has TRBV5-4 and TRBJ2-2; TRBD2 matches at 9 bases. The CDR3 is 16 residues long. Germline-derived CDR1 and CDR2 are SGHNT and YYREEE (reference sequence). V dropped 4 bases and J dropped 3; count of bases not matched to a gene: 7. The CDR3 protein is CASSLSRGGDTGELFF. In DNA form, the CDR3 reads TGTGCCAGCAGCCTCTCGCGCGGGGGGGACACCGGGGAGCTGTTTTTT.

This sequence joins TRBV27 and TRBJ2-2; 8 bases fit TRBD2. The trim removed 3 bases at V and 6 bases at J, leaving 12 bases unmatched. CDR3 length: 17 amino acids. Germline CDR1 MNHEY, CDR2 SMNVEV (reference sequence). This CDR3 reads CASSFIPGGASAGELFF. Written as DNA, the CDR3 is TGTGCCAGCAGTTTCATCCCGGGGGGGGCCTCTGCCGGGGAGCTGTTTTTT.

This clone was recorded once. This chain links TRBV19 with TRBJ1-2; a possible D gene is TRBD1 (6 bases). This CDR3 comprises 14 residues. Trimming left V 7 bases short and J 3 bases short, with 15 bases between. Germline CDR1 and CDR2: LNHDA and SQIVND (reference sequence). The CDR3 nucleotides read TGTGCCAGTACGGAGGACAGTAGAGACTATGGCTACACCTTC. Residues: CASTEDSRDYGYTF. The variable domain in full, with the rest retrieved from reference TRBV19 and TRBJ1-2, is DGGITQSPKYLFRKEGQNVTLSCEQNLNHDAMYWYRQDPGQGLRLIYYSQIVNDFQKGDIAEGYSVSREKKESFPLTVTSAQKNPTAFYLCASTEDSRDYGYTFGSGTRLTVV.

With respect to this clone: Within the sample, other DNA sequences also encode this same CDR3. The chain is built from TRBV30 and TRBJ2-5; D call uncertain. The germline V gene has CDR1 GTSNPN and CDR2 SVGIG (reference sequence). Trimming pared 0 bases from V and 5 bases from J, leaving 7 bases between. CDR3 length equals 12 residues. The CDR3 loop is CAWSVGGETQYF. The CDR3 nucleotides read TGTGCCTGGAGTGTAGGCGGCGAGACCCAGTACTTC.

This chain joins TRBV6-5 and TRBJ1-5; D may be TRBD1 (5 bases). Deletions cut 10 bases from V and 11 bases from J, with 21 bases between. The CDR3 has 13 residues. Per germline, CDR1 MNHEY and CDR2 SVGAGI. The CDR3 loop reads CATQYGGGGTQHF. The DNA for the CDR3 is TGTGCCACCCAGTATGGGGGTGGAGGGACCCAGCATTTT.

This chain uses TRBV6-4 with TRBJ2-3; TRBD1 matches 7 bases. Germline CDR1 reads MRHNA; CDR2 reads SNTAGT. Germline trimming cut 5 bases from V and 0 bases from J; bases unmatched to any gene: 5. The CDR3 has 15 residues. The CDR3 nucleotides are TGTGCCAGCAGTCGACAGGGAACTAGCACAGATACGCAGTATTTT. It translates to CASSRQGTSTDTQYF.

CDR3 sequence: CASSPRRGGQGTNEKLFF. The CDR3 DNA follows: TGTGCCAGCAGCCCAAGAAGAGGGGGCCAAGGGACTAATGAAAAACTGTTTTTT. The genes are TRBV4-2 and TRBJ1-4; 7 bases fit TRBD1. V gave up 4 bases and J gave up 2 bases; unmatched junction bases: 13. The CDR3 loop spans 18 amino acids. From germline, CDR1 is LGHNA and CDR2 YNFKEQ.

V usage is TRBV7-9 and J usage is TRBJ2-7, with 10 bases aligning to TRBD1. Trimming removed 4 bases from V and 2 bases from J; junction bases left unmatched: 11. The CDR3 runs to 17 residues. The germline V gene has CDR1 SEHNR and CDR2 FQNEAQ (reference sequence). The CDR3 sequence is CASSSKTGGEGAYEQYF. CDR3 sequence (DNA): TGTGCCAGCAGCTCGAAGACAGGGGGCGAAGGGGCCTACGAGCAGTACTTC.

V and J are TRBV10-2 and TRBJ2-3, with 11 bases lining up with TRBD2. This CDR3 contains 15 residues. Germline CDR1 reads WSHSY; CDR2 reads SAAADI. The J segment lost 1 base and the V segment lost 6 bases, leaving 3 bases of the junction unmatched. The CDR3 loop is CASRALAGGTDTQYF. CDR3 in DNA: TGCGCCAGCAGAGCACTAGCGGGGGGCACAGATACGCAGTATTTT.

The rearrangement links TRBV27 to TRBJ2-7; D unresolved. The CDR3 has 14 amino acids. The germline gives CDR1 MNHEY, CDR2 SMNVEV (reference sequence). The V end lost 4 bases, the J end lost 1 base, and 11 bases lay between the germline ends. DNA for the CDR3: TGTGCCAGCAGTTCGCCCGAGAGATCCTACGAGCAGTACTTC. This codes for CASSSPERSYEQYF.

The chain recombines TRBV4-1 with TRBJ1-1; maybe TRBD1 (6 bases). V was trimmed by 0 bases and J by 11 bases, leaving 22 bases between them. Germline loops: CDR1 MGHRA, CDR2 YSYEKL. This CDR3 comprises 16 residues. This CDR3 reads CASSQDLGQQGVRAFF. The CDR3 DNA follows: TGCGCCAGCAGCCAAGATCTTGGGCAACAGGGAGTAAGGGCTTTCTTT.

The chain employs TRBV11-2 and TRBJ2-5, with TRBD2 identical over 8 bases. J gave up 0 bases and V 5 bases, and 17 bases lay outside the gene matches. The CDR3 spans 19 residues. CDR1 is SGHAT and CDR2 is FQNNGV in the germline V gene. CDR3 bases: TGTGCCAGCAGCCCGGGGCAGACTAGCGAAGGATGGTACCAAGAGACCCAGTACTTC. It yields the protein CASSPGQTSEGWYQETQYF.

V usage is TRBV4-2 and J usage is TRBJ2-7, with 7 bases aligning to TRBD1. The CDR3 contains 16 residues. V lost 4 bases, J lost 4 bases, and 13 bases stayed unmatched. CDR1 is LGHNA and CDR2 is YNFKEQ in the germline V gene. This chain's CDR3 is CASSRESLTGAYEQYF. The CDR3 nucleotides read TGTGCCAGCAGCCGAGAAAGCCTAACAGGGGCTTACGAGCAGTACTTC.

Only a few counts were recorded for this clone. V is TRBV27 and J is TRBJ2-6; a possible D gene is TRBD2 (6 bases). This CDR3 has 17 amino acids. The V end was cut by 3 bases, the J end by 0 bases, with 12 bases between. CDR1 is MNHEY and CDR2 is SMNVEV in the germline V gene (reference sequence). CDR3 loop: CASSFVAAVSGANVLTF. CDR3 in DNA: TGTGCCAGCAGTTTTGTAGCGGCAGTCTCTGGGGCCAACGTCCTGACTTTC.

In this sample, this clone turned up a few times. The CDR3 spells CASSEWVGGTYEQYF. Here the CDR3 DNA reads TGTGCCAGCAGTGAATGGGTGGGGGGGACCTACGAGCAGTACTTC. V and J are TRBV6-1 and TRBJ2-7; 7 bases align to TRBD2. Germline assignment: CDR1 MNHNS and CDR2 SASEGT. Unmatched junction bases numbered 6, after V lost 2 bases and J lost 2 bases. The CDR3 runs to 15 residues.

The rearrangement uses TRBV11-2 and TRBJ2-7, with D possibly TRBD1 on 6 matching bases. The V end lost 8 bases, the J end lost 4 bases, and 21 bases lay between the germline ends. Germline CDR1 is SGHAT and CDR2 is FQNNGV. The CDR3 runs 15 residues. CDR3 in amino acids: CASSMMGATPYEQYF. CDR3 coding DNA: TGTGCCAGCTCCATGATGGGGGCTACCCCTTACGAGCAGTACTTC. Drawing the rest from reference TRBV11-2 and TRBJ2-7, the complete variable domain is EAGVAQSPRYKIIEKRQSVAFWCNPISGHATLYWYQQILGQGPKLLIQFQNNGVVDDSQLPKDRFSAERLKGVDSTLKIQPAKLEDSAVYLCASSMMGATPYEQYFGPGTRLTVT.